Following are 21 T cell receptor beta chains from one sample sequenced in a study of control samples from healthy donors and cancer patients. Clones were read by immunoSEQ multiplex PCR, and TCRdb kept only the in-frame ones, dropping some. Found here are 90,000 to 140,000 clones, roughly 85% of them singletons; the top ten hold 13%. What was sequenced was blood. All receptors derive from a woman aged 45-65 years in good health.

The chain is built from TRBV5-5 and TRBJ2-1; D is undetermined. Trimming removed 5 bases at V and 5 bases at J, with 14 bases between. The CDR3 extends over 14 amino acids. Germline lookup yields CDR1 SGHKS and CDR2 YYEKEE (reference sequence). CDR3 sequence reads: CASRRSTPNNEQFF. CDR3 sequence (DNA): TGTGCCAGCAGGCGCTCGACACCGAACAATGAGCAGTTCTTC.

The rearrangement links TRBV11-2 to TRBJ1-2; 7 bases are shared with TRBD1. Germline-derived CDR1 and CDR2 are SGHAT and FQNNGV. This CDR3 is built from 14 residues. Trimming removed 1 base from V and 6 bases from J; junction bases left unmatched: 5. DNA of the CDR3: TGTGCCAGCAGCTTAGGTCTTGACAGGGATGGCTACACCTTC. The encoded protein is CASSLGLDRDGYTF.

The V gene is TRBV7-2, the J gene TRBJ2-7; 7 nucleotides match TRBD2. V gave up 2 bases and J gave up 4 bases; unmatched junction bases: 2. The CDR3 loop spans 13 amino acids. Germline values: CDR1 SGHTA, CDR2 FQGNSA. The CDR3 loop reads CASSLWGGYEQYF. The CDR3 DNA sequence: TGTGCCAGCAGCTTATGGGGGGGGTACGAGCAGTACTTC. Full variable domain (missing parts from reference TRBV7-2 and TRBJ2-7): GAGVSQSPSNKVTEKGKDVELRCDPISGHTALYWYRQSLGQGLEFLIYFQGNSAPDKSGLPSDRFSAERTGGSVSTLTIQRTQQEDSAVYLCASSLWGGYEQYFGPGTRLTVT.

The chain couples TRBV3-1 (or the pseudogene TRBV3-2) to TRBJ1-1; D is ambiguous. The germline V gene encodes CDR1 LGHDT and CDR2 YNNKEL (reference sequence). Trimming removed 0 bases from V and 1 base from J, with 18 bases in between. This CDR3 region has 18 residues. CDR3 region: CASSQDSQPAGWNTEAFF. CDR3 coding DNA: TGTGCCAGCAGCCAAGATTCCCAGCCCGCGGGATGGAACACTGAAGCTTTCTTT.

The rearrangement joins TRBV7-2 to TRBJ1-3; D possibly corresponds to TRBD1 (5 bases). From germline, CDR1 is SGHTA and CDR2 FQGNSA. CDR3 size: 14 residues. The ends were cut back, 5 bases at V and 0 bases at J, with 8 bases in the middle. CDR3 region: CASSATVSGNTIYF. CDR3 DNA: TGTGCCAGCAGCGCGACAGTCTCTGGAAACACCATATATTTT.

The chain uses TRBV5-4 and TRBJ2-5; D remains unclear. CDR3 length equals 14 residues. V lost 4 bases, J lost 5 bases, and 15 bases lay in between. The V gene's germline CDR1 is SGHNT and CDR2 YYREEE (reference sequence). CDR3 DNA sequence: TGTGCCAGCAGCATTAGTCCCCCGCGCGAGACCCAGTACTTC. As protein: CASSISPPRETQYF.

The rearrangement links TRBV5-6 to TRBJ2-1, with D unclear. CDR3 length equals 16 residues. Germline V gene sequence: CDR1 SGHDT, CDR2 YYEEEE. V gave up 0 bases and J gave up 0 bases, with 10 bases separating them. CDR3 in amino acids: CASSLEPLSSYNEQFF. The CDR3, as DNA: TGTGCCAGCAGCTTGGAGCCATTGAGCTCCTACAATGAGCAGTTCTTC.

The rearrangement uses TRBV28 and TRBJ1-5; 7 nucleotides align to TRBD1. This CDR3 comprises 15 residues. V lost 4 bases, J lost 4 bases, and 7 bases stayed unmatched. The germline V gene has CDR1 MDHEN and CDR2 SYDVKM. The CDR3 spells CASSSPGGNNQPQHF. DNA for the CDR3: TGTGCCAGCAGTTCGCCAGGGGGAAATAATCAGCCCCAGCATTTT.

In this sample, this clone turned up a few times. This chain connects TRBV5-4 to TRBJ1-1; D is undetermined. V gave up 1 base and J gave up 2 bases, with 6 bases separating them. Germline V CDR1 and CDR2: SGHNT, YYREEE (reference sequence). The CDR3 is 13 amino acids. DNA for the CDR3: TGTGCCAGCAGCTTGTGGGGAAACACTGAAGCTTTCTTT. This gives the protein CASSLWGNTEAFF.

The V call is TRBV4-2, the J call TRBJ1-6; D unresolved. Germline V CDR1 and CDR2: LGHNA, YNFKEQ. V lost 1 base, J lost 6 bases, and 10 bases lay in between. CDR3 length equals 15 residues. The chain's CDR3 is CASSQGPAANSPLHF. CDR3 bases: TGTGCCAGCAGCCAAGGTCCGGCAGCTAATTCACCCCTCCACTTT.

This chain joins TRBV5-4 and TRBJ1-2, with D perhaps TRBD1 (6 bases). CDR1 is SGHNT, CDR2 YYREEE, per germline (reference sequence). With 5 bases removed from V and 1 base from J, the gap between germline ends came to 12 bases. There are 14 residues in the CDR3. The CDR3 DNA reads TGTGCCAGCAGACCCCGACAGGTTAACTATGGCTACACCTTC. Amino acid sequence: CASRPRQVNYGYTF.

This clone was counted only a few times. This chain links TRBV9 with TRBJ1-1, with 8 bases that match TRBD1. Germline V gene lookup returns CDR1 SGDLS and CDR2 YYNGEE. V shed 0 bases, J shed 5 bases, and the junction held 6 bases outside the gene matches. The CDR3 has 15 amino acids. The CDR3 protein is CASSVATGEITEAFF. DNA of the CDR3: TGTGCCAGCAGCGTAGCGACAGGGGAAATAACTGAAGCTTTCTTT.

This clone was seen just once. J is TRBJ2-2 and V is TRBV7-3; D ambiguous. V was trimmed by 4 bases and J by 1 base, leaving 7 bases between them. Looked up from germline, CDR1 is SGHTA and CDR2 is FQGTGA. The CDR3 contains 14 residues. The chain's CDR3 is CASSSNRNTGELFF. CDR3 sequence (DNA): TGTGCCAGCAGCTCTAATCGGAACACCGGGGAGCTGTTTTTT.

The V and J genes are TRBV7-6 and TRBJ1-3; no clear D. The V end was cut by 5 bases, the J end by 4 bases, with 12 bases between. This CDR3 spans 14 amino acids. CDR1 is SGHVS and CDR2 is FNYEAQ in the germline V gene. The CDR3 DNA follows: TGTGCCAGCAGCCCGAATAGTGGCGGAAACACCATATATTTT. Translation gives CASSPNSGGNTIYF.

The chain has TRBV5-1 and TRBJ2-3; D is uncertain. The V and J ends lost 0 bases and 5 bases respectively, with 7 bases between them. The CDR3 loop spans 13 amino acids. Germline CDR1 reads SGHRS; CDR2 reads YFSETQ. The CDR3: CASSLDYRDTQYF. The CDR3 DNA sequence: TGCGCCAGCAGCTTGGACTATCGAGATACGCAGTATTTT.

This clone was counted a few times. CDR3 residues: CASSMDGTGYTF. The CDR3, as DNA: TGTGCCAGTTCAATGGACGGAACTGGCTACACCTTC. This chain uses TRBV12-3 or TRBV12-4 with TRBJ1-2; D unclear. This CDR3 region has 12 residues. V lost 9 bases and J 7 bases, leaving 15 bases between the germline ends.

CDR3: CATRKGHLYEQYF. CDR3 DNA: TGTGCCACCAGGAAAGGACACCTCTACGAGCAGTACTTC. The chain recombines TRBV24-1 with TRBJ2-7, with D possibly matching TRBD1 (5 bases). CDR1 and CDR2 from the germline V gene are KGHDR and SFDVKD. Deletions cut 7 bases from V and 3 bases from J, with 12 bases between. This CDR3 comprises 13 residues.

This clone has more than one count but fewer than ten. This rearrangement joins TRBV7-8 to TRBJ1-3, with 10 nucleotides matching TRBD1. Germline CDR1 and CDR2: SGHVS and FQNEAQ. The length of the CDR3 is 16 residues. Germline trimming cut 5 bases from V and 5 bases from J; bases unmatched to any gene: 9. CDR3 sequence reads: CASSPHGTGDRNTIYF. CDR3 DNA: TGTGCCAGCAGCCCCCACGGGACAGGGGATAGAAACACCATATATTTT.

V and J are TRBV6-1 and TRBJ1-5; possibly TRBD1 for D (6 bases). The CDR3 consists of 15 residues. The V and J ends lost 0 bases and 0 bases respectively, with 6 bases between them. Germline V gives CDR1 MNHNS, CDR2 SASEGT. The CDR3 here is CASSEAGHSNQPQHF. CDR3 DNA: TGTGCCAGCAGTGAAGCGGGACATAGCAATCAGCCCCAGCATTTT.

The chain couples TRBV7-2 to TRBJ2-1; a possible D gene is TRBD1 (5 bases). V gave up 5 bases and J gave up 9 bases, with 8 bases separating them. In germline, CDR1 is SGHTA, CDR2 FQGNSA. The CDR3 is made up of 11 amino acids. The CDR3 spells CASSPGFEQFF. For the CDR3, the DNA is TGTGCCAGCAGCCCAGGGTTTGAGCAGTTCTTC.

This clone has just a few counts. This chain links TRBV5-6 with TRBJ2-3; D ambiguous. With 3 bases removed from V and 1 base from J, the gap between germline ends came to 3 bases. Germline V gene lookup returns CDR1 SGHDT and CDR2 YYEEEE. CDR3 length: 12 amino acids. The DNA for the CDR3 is TGTGCCAGCAGCTCGGGCACAGATACGCAGTATTTT. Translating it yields CASSSGTDTQYF.